One and the same sample provided the 2 T cell receptor beta chains below, sequenced in a study of control samples from healthy donors and cancer patients. Clones were sequenced by immunoSEQ multiplex PCR, and TCRdb holds only the in-frame ones, with some missing. The sample comprises 100,000 to 150,000 clones, around nine tenths of which are singletons, and just over 7.5% rests with the top ten. Sample: PBMCs. The receptors stem from a man in his fifties or sixties with head and neck cancer.

The J gene is TRBJ2-2, the V gene TRBV5-1, with 8 bases aligning to TRBD1. CDR3 length: 15 residues. Germline loops: CDR1 SGHRS, CDR2 YFSETQ. J was trimmed by 4 bases and V by 4 bases; bases with no gene match: 6. This CDR3 is CASSGGQESTGELFF. The CDR3 nucleotides read TGCGCCAGCAGCGGGGGACAGGAGAGCACCGGGGAGCTGTTTTTT.

The chain combines TRBV5-1 with TRBJ1-1; weak D call: TRBD1 (5 bases). The CDR3 has 13 amino acids. Deletions cut 1 base from V and 5 bases from J, with 9 bases between. The germline V gene encodes CDR1 SGHRS and CDR2 YFSETQ. CDR3 sequence: CASSLFEGTEAFF. The CDR3 DNA reads TGCGCCAGCAGCTTGTTTGAGGGGACTGAAGCTTTCTTT.